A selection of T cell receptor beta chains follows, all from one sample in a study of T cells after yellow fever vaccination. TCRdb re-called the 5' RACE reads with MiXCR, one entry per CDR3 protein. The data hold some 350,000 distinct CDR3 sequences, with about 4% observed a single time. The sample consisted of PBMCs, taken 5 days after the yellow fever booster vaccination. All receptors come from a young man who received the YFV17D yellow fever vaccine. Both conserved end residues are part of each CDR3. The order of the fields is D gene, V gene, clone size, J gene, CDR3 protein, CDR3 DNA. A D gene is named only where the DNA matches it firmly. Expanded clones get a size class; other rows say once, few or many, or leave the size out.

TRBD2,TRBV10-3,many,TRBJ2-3,CAISESALAGEAQYF,TGTGCCATCAGTGAGTCGGCCCTAGCGGGGGAGGCGCAGTATTTT
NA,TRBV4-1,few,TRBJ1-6,CASSQENSPLHF,TGCGCCAGCAGCCAAGAAAATTCACCCCTCCACTTT
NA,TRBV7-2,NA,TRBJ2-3,CASSQGGNRAQYF,TGTGCCAGCTCACAGGGCGGGAATCGTGCGCAGTATTTT
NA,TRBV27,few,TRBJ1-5,CASSPRWQGLQPQHF,TGTGCCAGCAGCCCCAGGTGGCAGGGGCTTCAGCCCCAGCATTTT
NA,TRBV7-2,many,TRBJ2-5,CASSPTSDGVAAQYF,TGTGCCAGCAGTCCCACATCGGACGGGGTGGCGGCCCAGTACTTC
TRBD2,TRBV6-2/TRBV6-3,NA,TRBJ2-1,CASGTSTYNEQFF,TGTGCCAGCGGGACTAGCACTTACAATGAGCAGTTCTTC
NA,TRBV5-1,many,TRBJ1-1,CASRVGPLNTEAFF,TGCGCCAGCCGGGTAGGACCGCTGAACACTGAAGCTTTCTTT
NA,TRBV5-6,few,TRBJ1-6,CASSLSQGKAPLHF,TGTGCCAGCAGCTTGTCTCAGGGGAAAGCACCCCTCCACTTT
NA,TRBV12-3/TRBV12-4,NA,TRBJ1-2,CASNQIGTLPNYGYTF,TGTGCCAGCAACCAAATCGGGACACTTCCTAACTATGGCTACACCTTC
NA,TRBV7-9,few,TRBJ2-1,CASSLEGTGALYNEQFF,TGTGCCAGCAGCTTAGAGGGGACGGGGGCACTTTACAATGAGCAGTTCTTC
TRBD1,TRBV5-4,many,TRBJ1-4,CASSRQGATEKLFF,TGTGCCAGCAGCAGACAGGGGGCGACTGAAAAACTGTTTTTT
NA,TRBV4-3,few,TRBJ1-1,CASSQEIWALNTEAFF,TGCGCCAGCAGCCAAGAGATTTGGGCCCTGAACACTGAAGCTTTCTTT
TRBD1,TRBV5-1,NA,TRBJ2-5,CASSSGQGLGKTQYF,TGCGCCAGCAGCTCCGGACAGGGGTTGGGGAAGACCCAGTACTTC
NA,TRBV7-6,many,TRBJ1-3,CASSLGVTGNTIYF,TGTGCCAGCAGCTTGGGGGTGACTGGAAACACCATATATTTT
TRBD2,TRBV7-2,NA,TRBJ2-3,CASRGLAGVGDTQYF,TGTGCCAGCAGGGGACTAGCGGGGGTCGGGGATACGCAGTATTTT
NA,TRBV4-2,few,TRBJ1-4,CASSQAAGNLEKLFF,TGTGCCAGCAGCCAAGCGGCGGGGAATCTTGAAAAACTGTTTTTT
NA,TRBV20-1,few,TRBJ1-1,CSASRASDTEAFF,TGCAGTGCTAGCCGTGCCAGTGACACTGAAGCTTTCTTT
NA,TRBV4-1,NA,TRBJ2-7,CASSQDWADTYEQYF,TGCGCCAGCAGCCAAGATTGGGCAGATACCTACGAGCAGTACTTC
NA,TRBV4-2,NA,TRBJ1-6,CASSQAPTDSPLHF,TGTGCCAGCAGCCAAGCGCCGACGGATTCACCCCTCCACTTT
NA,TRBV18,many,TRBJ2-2,CASSPQNSFNTGELFF,TGTGCCAGCTCACCACAAAACAGCTTTAACACCGGGGAGCTGTTTTTT
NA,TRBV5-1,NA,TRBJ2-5,CASSLAKSGVQETQYF,TGCGCCAGCAGCTTAGCAAAGTCCGGGGTCCAAGAGACCCAGTACTTC
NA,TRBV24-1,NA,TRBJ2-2,CATSDSDTGGELFF,TGTGCCACCAGTGATTCCGACACCGGCGGGGAGCTGTTTTTT
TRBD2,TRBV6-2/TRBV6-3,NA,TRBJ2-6,CASIAGGPGANVLTF,TGTGCCAGCATCGCGGGGGGGCCTGGGGCCAACGTCCTGACTTTC
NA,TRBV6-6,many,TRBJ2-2,CASTLGAGELFF,TGTGCCAGCACCCTCGGTGCCGGGGAGCTGTTTTTT
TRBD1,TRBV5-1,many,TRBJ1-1,CASSWGQGGSTEAFF,TGCGCCAGCAGCTGGGGACAGGGAGGGTCCACTGAAGCTTTCTTT
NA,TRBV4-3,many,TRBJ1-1,CASSQDRRNTEAFF,TGCGCCAGCAGCCAAGACAGGCGGAACACTGAAGCTTTCTTT
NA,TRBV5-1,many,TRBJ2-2,CASSLSTGTTGELFF,TGCGCCAGCAGCTTGTCAACAGGGACCACCGGGGAGCTGTTTTTT